This T cell receptor beta chain was identified in a study of human T cells and chemical hapten exposure. In the study overall: Alopecia universalis, totalis or areata was present in patients who were mostly female.

This CDR3 comprises 19 residues. The J segment lost 8 bases and the V segment lost 6 bases, leaving 21 bases of the junction unmatched. MiXCR was run by TCRdb on the RACE reads, yielding one entry per CDR3 protein. The data show roughly 38,000 distinct CDR3 sequences, 7.6% seen once. As for time point: pre-sensitization, week 0. Documented treatment: therapeutic diphenylcyclopropenone sensitization with weekly scalp DPC. The chain recombines TRBV12-3 or TRBV12-4 with TRBJ2-2; 10 bases agree with TRBD1. The material sequenced was whole blood, taken in connection with sensitization to the hapten diphenylcyclopropenone (DPC). This sequence originates from a woman aged 45-60 years with alopecia areata. Some clones in this sample may be carry-over from other donors' samples. The CDR3 DNA sequence: TGTGCCAGCAGCTTACCGGCCCCCGGGACAGGGGTCTCATGGGGGGAGCTGTTTTTT. The encoded protein is CASSLPAPGTGVSWGELFF.